This TCR beta chain was found in a study of cytomegalovirus exposure and HLA in healthy donors. Looking at the study overall: A later analysis reported the 95 to 150 validation repertoires used the same platform as the approximately 660 first-cohort repertoires. Regarding the study as a whole: Researchers catalogued about 160 TCR beta chains as cytomegalovirus-associated. That first-cohort TCR clusters tended to co-occur in the 130 or so validation repertoires was found in a later analysis.

This clone was detected once. Its target is unknown. Data came from immunoSEQ multiplex PCR; TCRdb stores just in-frame clones and leaves some out. The data show 200,000 to 300,000 clones, roughly 87% seen once. The donors were part of the validation cohort, which consisted of more than 90 subjects and was separate from the first cohort of under 850 subjects. CDR3 size: 13 residues. Between the trimmed V and J ends, which lost 1 base and 5 bases, there was a span of 8 bases. Germline-derived CDR1 and CDR2 are LGHNA and YNFKEQ. This clonotype was obtained from a woman under 40 in good health and CMV-seronegative. V is TRBV4-2 and J is TRBJ2-5; the D is unclear. The specimen sequenced was PBMCs. For the CDR3, the DNA is TGTGCCAGCAGCCAAGTTGCCTGGGAGACCCAGTACTTC. This translates into CASSQVAWETQYF.